Reported below is one T cell receptor (beta chain). CDR1 SGHRS and CDR2 YFSETQ come from the germline V gene. CDR3 length: 14 residues. Trimming removed 5 bases from V and 1 base from J; junction bases left unmatched: 5. The sample belongs to a study of blood T cell repertoires in COVID-19. Study background: COVID-19 samples, acute and convalescent, were from the United States, Italy and Spain. PBMCs, B-cell-depleted T cells, or T cells were the source of the cDNA or gDNA that made up the material.

In the authors' methods: Amplification of reference gene primers was used by the study to estimate nucleated cell counts. Measured with immunoSEQ multiplex PCR; TCRdb has only the in-frame clones, and not every one. V, J and clone size were drawn from that table, and D and trimming were deduced from the DNA. The table includes around 100,000 clones, more than 85% detected once. The V call is TRBV5-1, the J call TRBJ1-1; 7 bases are a match to TRBD1. Sample: peripheral blood. The sequence derives from a human donor in a cohort sampled during active COVID-19. The CDR3 protein is CASRSGTENTEAFF. CDR3 DNA: TGCGCCAGCAGGTCCGGGACAGAGAACACTGAAGCTTTCTTT.